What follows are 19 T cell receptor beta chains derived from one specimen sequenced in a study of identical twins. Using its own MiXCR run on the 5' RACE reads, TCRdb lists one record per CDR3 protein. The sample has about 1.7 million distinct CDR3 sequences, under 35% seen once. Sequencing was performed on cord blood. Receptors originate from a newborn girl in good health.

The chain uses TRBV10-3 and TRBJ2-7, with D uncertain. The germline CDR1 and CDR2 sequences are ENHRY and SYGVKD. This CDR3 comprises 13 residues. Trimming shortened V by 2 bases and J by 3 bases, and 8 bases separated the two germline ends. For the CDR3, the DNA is TGTGCCATCAGTGAGACGGCCTACTACGAGCAGTACTTC. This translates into CAISETAYYEQYF.

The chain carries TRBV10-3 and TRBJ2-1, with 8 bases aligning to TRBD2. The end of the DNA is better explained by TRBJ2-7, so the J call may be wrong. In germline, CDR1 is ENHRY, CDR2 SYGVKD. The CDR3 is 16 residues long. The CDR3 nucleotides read TGTGCCATCACCAGCCTAGAGACTAGCGAGCTCAATGAGCAGTACTTC. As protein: CAITSLETSELNEQYF.

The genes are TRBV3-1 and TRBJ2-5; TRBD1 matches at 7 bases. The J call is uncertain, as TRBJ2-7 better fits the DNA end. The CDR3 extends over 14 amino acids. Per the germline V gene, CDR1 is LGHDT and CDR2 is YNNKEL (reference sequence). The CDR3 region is CASSQYRGRYEQYF. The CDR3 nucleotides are TGTGCCAGCAGCCAATATAGGGGGCGGTACGAGCAGTACTTC.

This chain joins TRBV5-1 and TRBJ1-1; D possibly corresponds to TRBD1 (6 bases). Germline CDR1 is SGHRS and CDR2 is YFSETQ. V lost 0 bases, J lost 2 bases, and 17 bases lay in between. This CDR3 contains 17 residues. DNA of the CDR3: TGCGCCAGCAGCTTGGAGAGGGGCGGGACAACCAACACTGAAGCTTTCTTT. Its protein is CASSLERGGTTNTEAFF.

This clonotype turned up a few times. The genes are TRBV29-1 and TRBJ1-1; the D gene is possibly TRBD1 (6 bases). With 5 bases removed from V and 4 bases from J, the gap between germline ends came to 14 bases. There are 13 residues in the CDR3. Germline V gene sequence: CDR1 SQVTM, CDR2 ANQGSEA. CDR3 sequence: CSVLTGPFTEAFF. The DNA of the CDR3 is TGCAGCGTTCTTACAGGGCCCTTCACTGAAGCTTTCTTT. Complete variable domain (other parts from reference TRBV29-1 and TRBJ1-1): SAVISQKPSRDICQRGTSLTIQCQVDSQVTMMFWYRQQPGQSLTLIATANQGSEATYESGFVIDKFPISRPNLTFSTLTVSNMSPEDSSIYLCSVLTGPFTEAFFGQGTRLTVV.

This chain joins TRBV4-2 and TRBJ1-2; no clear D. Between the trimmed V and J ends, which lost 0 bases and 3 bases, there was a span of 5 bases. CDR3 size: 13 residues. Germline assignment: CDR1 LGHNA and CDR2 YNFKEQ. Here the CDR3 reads CASSQEEYYGYTF. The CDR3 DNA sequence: TGTGCCAGCAGCCAAGAAGAGTACTATGGCTACACCTTC.

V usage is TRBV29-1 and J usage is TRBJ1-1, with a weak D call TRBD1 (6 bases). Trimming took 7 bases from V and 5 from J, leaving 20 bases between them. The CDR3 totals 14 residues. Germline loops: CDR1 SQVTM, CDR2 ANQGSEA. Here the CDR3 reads CSAPRHDRRTEAFF. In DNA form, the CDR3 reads TGCAGCGCCCCGCGGCATGACAGGCGAACTGAAGCTTTCTTT.

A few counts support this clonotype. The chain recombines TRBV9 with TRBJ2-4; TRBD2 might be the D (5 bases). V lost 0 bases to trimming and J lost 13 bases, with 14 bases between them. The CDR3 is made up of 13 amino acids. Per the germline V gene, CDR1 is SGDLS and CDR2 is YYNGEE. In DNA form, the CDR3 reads TGTGCCAGCAGCGTAGATCCCGGGAATGAGCAGTACTTC. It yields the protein CASSVDPGNEQYF.

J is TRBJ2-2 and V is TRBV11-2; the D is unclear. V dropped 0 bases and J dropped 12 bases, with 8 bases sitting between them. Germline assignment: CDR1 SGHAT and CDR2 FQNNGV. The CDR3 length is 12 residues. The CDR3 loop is CASSLDSGKLFF. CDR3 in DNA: TGTGCCAGCAGCTTAGATTCCGGCAAGCTGTTTTTT.

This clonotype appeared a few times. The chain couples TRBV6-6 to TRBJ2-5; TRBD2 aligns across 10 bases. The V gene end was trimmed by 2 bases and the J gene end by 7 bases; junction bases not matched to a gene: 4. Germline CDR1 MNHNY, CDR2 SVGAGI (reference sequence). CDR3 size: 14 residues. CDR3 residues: CASSYQGTSATQYF. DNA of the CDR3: TGTGCCAGCAGTTACCAGGGGACTAGCGCGACCCAGTACTTC.

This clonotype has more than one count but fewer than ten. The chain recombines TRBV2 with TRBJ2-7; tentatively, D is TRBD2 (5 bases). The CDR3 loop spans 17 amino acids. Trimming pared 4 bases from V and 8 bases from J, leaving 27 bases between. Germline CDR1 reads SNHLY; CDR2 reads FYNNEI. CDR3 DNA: TGTGCCAGCAGTGTTAGTTTCCCGGTCGAAGCACCGGGGAAGCAGTACTTC. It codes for CASSVSFPVEAPGKQYF.

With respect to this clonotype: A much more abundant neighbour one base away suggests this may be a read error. The CDR3 loop is CASSLDSGSIDTQYF. DNA for the CDR3: TGTGCCAGCAGCTTGGATAGCGGGAGCATAGATACGCAGTATTTT. The V gene is TRBV7-2, the J gene TRBJ2-3; TRBD2 matches at 9 bases. Germline assignment: CDR1 SGHTA and CDR2 FQGNSA. This CDR3 is 15 amino acids long.

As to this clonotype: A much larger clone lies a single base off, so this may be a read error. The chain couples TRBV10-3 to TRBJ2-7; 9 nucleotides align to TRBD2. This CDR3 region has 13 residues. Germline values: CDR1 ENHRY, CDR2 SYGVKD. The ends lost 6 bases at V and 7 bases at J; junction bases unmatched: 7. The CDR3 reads CAIRGTSRNEQYF. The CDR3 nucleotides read TGTGCCATCAGGGGGACTAGCAGGAATGAGCAGTACTTC.

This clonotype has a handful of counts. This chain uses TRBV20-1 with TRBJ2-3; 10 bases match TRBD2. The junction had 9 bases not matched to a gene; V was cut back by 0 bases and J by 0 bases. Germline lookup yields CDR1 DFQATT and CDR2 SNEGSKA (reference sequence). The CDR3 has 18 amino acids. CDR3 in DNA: TGCAGTGCTAGAGATCCTAGCGGGGGCCACCCTAGCACAGATACGCAGTATTTT. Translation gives CSARDPSGGHPSTDTQYF.

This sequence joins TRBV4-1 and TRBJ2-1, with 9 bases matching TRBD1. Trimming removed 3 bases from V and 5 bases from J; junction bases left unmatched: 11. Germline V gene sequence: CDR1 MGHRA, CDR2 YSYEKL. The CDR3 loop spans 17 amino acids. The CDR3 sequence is CASSQARFRDRDNEQFF. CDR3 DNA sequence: TGCGCCAGCAGCCAGGCCAGATTCCGGGACAGGGACAATGAGCAGTTCTTC.

The CDR3, as DNA: TGCAGTGCCGTGACTAGTACCCTCTCCTACGAGCAGTACTTC. This sequence encodes CSAVTSTLSYEQYF. The V call is TRBV20-1, the J call TRBJ2-7; maybe TRBD2 (6 bases). The CDR3 covers 14 residues. Trimming shortened V by 6 bases and J by 0 bases, and 15 bases separated the two germline ends. The germline gives CDR1 DFQATT, CDR2 SNEGSKA (reference sequence).

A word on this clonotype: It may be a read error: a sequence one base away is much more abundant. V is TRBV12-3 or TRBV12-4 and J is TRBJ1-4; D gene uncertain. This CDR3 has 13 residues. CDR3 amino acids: CACRFAGTEKLFF. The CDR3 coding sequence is TGTGCCTGCAGATTTGCAGGCACCGAAAAACTGTTTTTT.

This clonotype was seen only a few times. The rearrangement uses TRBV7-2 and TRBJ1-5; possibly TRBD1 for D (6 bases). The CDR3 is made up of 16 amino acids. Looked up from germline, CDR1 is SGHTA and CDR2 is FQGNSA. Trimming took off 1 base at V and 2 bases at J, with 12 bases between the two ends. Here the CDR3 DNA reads TGTGCCAGCAGCTTAGAAACAGGGATGGGCAATCAGCCCCAGCATTTT. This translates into CASSLETGMGNQPQHF.

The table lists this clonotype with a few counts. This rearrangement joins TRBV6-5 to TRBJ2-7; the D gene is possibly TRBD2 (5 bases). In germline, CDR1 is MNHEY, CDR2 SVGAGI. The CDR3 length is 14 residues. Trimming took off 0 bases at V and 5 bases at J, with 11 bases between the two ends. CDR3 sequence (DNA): TGTGCCAGCAGTTACTCTCGGAGCGGCAACGAGCAGTACTTC. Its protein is CASSYSRSGNEQYF.